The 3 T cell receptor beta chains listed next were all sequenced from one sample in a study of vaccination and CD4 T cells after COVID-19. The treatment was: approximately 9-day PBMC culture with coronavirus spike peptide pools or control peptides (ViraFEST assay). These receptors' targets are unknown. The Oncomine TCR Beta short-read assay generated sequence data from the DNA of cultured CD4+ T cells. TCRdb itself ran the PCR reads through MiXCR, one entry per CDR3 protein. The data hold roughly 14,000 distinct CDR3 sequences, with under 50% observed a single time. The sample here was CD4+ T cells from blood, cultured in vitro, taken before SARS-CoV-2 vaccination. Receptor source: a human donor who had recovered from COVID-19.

The CDR3 is CATRVGTGVPDTQYF. CDR3 DNA: TGTGCCACCAGGGTAGGGACAGGGGTCCCAGATACGCAGTATTTT. The chain recombines TRBV7-8 with TRBJ2-3; 10 nucleotides match TRBD1. This CDR3 is 15 amino acids long. The V gene's germline CDR1 is SGHVS and CDR2 FQNEAQ. V shed 10 bases and J 4 bases; nucleotides not matched to a gene: 11. Looking up the rest from reference TRBV7-8 and TRBJ2-3 gives the full variable domain: GAGVSQSPRYKVAKRGQDVALRCDPISGHVSLFWYQQALGQGPEFLTYFQNEAQLDKSGLPSDRFFAERPEGSVSTLKIQRTQQEDSAVYLCATRVGTGVPDTQYFGPGTRLTVL.

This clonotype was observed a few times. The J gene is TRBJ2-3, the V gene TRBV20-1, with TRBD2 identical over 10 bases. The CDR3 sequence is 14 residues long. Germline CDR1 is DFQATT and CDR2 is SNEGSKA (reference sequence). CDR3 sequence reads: CSRYPGLATDTQYF. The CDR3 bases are TGCAGCCGCTACCCGGGACTAGCGACAGATACGCAGTATTTT.

In nucleotides, the CDR3 is TGTGCCAGCAGTACAGCGGGGGCCTTCAGAGAGACCCAGTACTTC. Protein sequence: CASSTAGAFRETQYF. This chain joins TRBV6-1 and TRBJ2-5; TRBD2 aligns across 8 bases. J was trimmed by 4 bases and V by 5 bases; bases with no gene match: 9. The germline V gene encodes CDR1 MNHNS and CDR2 SASEGT. The CDR3 covers 15 residues.